Listed here are 4 T cell receptor beta chains from one sample, sequenced in a study of T cell repertoires in cytomegalovirus infection. These receptors' antigens are unknown. TCRdb re-called the reads through MiXCR, storing one row per CDR3 protein. The sample yields about 770,000 distinct CDR3 sequences, 25% to 35% seen once. Sequenced material: cultured CD8+ T cells from PBMCs, taken from culture after CMV antigen stimulation. These receptors originate from a human donor in good health (CMV status not recorded). Some clones in this sample may be carry-over from other donors' samples.

This clonotype was seen more than once but under ten times. The rearrangement joins TRBV18 to TRBJ1-1; D is possibly TRBD1 (6 bases). The V end was cut by 8 bases, the J end by 8 bases, with 24 bases between. The germline CDR1 and CDR2 sequences are KGHSH and LQKENI. This CDR3 spans 15 amino acids. The CDR3 sequence is CASLGPSLRRGEAFF. In nucleotides, the CDR3 is TGTGCCAGCCTTGGCCCCTCGTTGCGAAGGGGGGAAGCTTTCTTT.

There are many counts of this clonotype. The chain is built from TRBV27 and TRBJ2-2; no reliable D call. Germline V gene sequence: CDR1 MNHEY, CDR2 SMNVEV (reference sequence). V was clipped by 6 bases and J by 6 bases, with 8 bases between them. The CDR3 is 12 amino acids. DNA for the CDR3: TGTGCCAGCAGCTTAAGCGCCGGGGAGCTGTTTTTT. Protein sequence: CASSLSAGELFF.

J is TRBJ2-7 and V is TRBV6-1; 8 bases line up with TRBD1. The V and J ends lost 4 bases and 3 bases, in that order; junction bases with no gene match: 5. The CDR3 has 14 amino acids. Germline V gene sequence: CDR1 MNHNS, CDR2 SASEGT. CDR3 protein: CASSGPRGRYEQYF. CDR3 nucleotides: TGTGCCAGCAGTGGTCCCAGGGGGCGCTACGAGCAGTACTTC.

Here the CDR3 DNA reads TGTGCCAGCAGTGAAGGTCTGTGGGAAGGGGAGACCCAGTACTTC. Translating it yields CASSEGLWEGETQYF. This chain links TRBV2 with TRBJ2-5, with D hard to call. The CDR3 has 15 residues. Trimming shortened V by 1 base and J by 5 bases, and 14 bases separated the two germline ends. Germline values: CDR1 SNHLY, CDR2 FYNNEI.